The clone carrying this T cell receptor beta chain was counted between two and nine times. Its antigen is not known. This sample was taken from a study of blood T cells in healthy people across ages. The study's findings and limits: Observed TCR beta diversity showed a strong correlation with the percentage of naive T cells as measured by flow cytometry. The study regarded diversity estimates from one million T cells as underestimates.

V gave up 5 bases and J gave up 0 bases, with 16 bases separating them. The CDR3 is made up of 16 amino acids. Germline V gives CDR1 SEHNR, CDR2 FQNEAQ (reference sequence). Donors ranged from about 6 to 90 years old and were healthy Caucasians in Russia. It was with a sample-barcoded 5' primer and a J-beta primer mix that a second PCR of roughly 7 to 12 cycles was run. Each cDNA molecule was tagged by a template-switch adaptor that had 12 random nucleotides. TCRdb redid the calling of the 5' RACE reads with MiXCR, one entry per CDR3 protein. The data hold about 650,000 distinct CDR3 sequences, with roughly 32% observed a single time.

The source material was blood. The TCR sequence derives from a woman of 80 years or more in good health. V is TRBV7-9 and J is TRBJ1-1; unclear D gene. The DNA of the CDR3 is TGTGCCAGCAGCCCGACCCCCCGGCCTCTGAACACTGAAGCTTTCTTT. This sequence encodes CASSPTPRPLNTEAFF.